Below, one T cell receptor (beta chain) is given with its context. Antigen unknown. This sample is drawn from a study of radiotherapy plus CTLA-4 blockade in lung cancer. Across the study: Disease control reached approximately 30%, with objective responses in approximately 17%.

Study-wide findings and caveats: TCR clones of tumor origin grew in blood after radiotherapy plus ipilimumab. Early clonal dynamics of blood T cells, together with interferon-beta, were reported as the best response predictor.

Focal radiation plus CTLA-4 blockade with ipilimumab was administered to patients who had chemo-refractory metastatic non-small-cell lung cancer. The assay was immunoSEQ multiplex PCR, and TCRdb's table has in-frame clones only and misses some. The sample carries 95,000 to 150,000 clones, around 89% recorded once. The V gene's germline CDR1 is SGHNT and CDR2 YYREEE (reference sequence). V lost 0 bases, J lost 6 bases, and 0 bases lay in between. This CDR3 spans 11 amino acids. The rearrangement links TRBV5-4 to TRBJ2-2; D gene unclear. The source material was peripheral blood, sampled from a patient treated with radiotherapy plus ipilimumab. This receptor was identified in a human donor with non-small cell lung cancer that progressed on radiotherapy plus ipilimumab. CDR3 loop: CASSLAGELFF. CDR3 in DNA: TGTGCCAGCAGCTTGGCCGGGGAGCTGTTTTTT.